This TCR beta chain was sequenced during a study of T cells in Graves' hyperthyroidism and ophthalmopathy (dated by TCRdb to between 2017 and 2020). About the investigation overall: Peripheral blood was sampled at the time of initial diagnosis, prior to any treatment. To identify distinguishing TCR V-J signatures, a discovery cohort of roughly 100 patients was used, comprising 43 with Graves' ophthalmopathy and 57 with stable Graves' hyperthyroidism. Prospective prediction of ophthalmopathy was tested in an independent validation cohort of approximately 19 hyperthyroidism patients and around 16 patients who later progressed to ophthalmopathy. The 100 discovery patients were randomly split 7:3 into training and test sets. Thyroid tissue and blood T-cell repertoires from six Graves' hyperthyroidism patients were also compared in the study. After sampling, hyperthyroidism patients received methimazole starting at 30 mg daily, and ophthalmopathy patients received high-dose intravenous methylprednisolone. TCR Vbeta CDR3 sequencing of 130 to 150 peripheral blood samples (43 ophthalmopathy, over 70 hyperthyroidism and some 17 progressor patients) is reported in the paper. Overall study outcomes, separate from this receptor: A 13 V-J signature model separated ophthalmopathy from stable hyperthyroidism, with roughly 88% sensitivity and roughly 81% specificity in cross-validation and 80%/75% in testing. During validation, the model predicted progression to ophthalmopathy a median of about 6.5 months ahead of onset, with more than 55% sensitivity and about 72% specificity. Sample size was not statistically predetermined, and blinding of investigators to group allocation was not performed. Most expanded thyroid clonotypes (frequency above 0.001) were also detected in blood, a finding suggesting that blood repertoires may reflect thyroid immune responses.

The TCR beta CDR3 regions were amplified from RNA transcripts. For the first round of RT-PCR on the TCR CDR3, the HTBI primer set was used together with the Qiagen OneStep RT-PCR kit. Libraries were constructed in a second round of multiplex PCR, after which size selection and purification were performed. Sequencing of the libraries was done on an Illumina HiSeq2000 using paired-end 100 bp reads. The authors' analysis ran thus. SOAPnuke was used to process the raw data, throwing out any read that contained adapters or uncalled bases, had a mean Phred below 15, or lacked an exact constant-primer or identifier match. COPE v1.2.5 was used to merge high-quality paired reads, and clonotypes were defined as unique nucleotide sequences. MiTCR v1.1 was used to align clonotypes to the IMGT TRBV, TRBD and TRBJ reference segments. Only V-J combinations with frequency above 0.0001, covering 99% to 99.2% of repertoires, were analysed. The TCS score was defined as F50 (clonal expansion) divided by E x V (chaos), with BLOSUM62-based TCRdist calculated between CDR3 peptides within each V-J. Welch's t-statistics and random forest reduced 514 V-J features to 10 to 15, which were used in a naive Bayes classifier (R e1071). The public reads were run again by TCRdb, first through fastp at Q25 and then through MiXCR, and only productive beta chains were kept. Each record represents a unique CDR3 protein, reported with the most common genes and DNA among its rows. TCRdb's processing, not the authors', yielded these V and J calls. The sample table records some 570,000 distinct CDR3 sequences; 13% to 15% of these occur just once. In total, the top ten clones hold roughly 7.1% of the sample.

Counted from cysteine to phenylalanine, this CDR3 has 14 amino acids. Of the read, only the CDR3 DNA is kept; its 42 bases are in frame from base 1. Trimming at the junction amounts to 8 bases on V and 0 bases on J, and the germline ends lie 14 bases apart. For CDR1 and CDR2, the germline V gene lists SNHLY and FYNNEI. In this sample, this clonotype turned up many times. There is no known antigen for this receptor. No base quality information exists; no much larger clone differs at one position. Moderately to severely active disease, a Clinical Activity Score of at least 3, a NOSPECS grade of at least 4, and a duration under 3 months were present in ophthalmopathy patients. The study excluded patients with uncontrolled infections, other autoimmune diseases, pregnancy or lactation. Diagnoses were established on the basis of clinical symptoms, serum thyroxine and TRAb, thyroid ultrasound, and orbital computed tomography. Ficoll-Paque density gradient centrifugation was used to isolate PBMCs from about 10 ml of fresh peripheral blood. Total RNA was extracted using Trizol reagent, and RNA quality was assessed on an Agilent 2100 Bioanalyzer.

The TCR sequence derives from a woman under 30 with Graves' ophthalmopathy. Sequences were obtained from blood. Recombination linked TRBV2 to TRBJ2-7; the D gene is possibly TRBD1 or TRBD2, with 6 bases matching each. The CDR3 region reads CASRRGTGSYEQYF. The DNA sequence follows: TGTGCCAGCCGAAGGGGGACTGGCTCCTACGAGCAGTACTTC.